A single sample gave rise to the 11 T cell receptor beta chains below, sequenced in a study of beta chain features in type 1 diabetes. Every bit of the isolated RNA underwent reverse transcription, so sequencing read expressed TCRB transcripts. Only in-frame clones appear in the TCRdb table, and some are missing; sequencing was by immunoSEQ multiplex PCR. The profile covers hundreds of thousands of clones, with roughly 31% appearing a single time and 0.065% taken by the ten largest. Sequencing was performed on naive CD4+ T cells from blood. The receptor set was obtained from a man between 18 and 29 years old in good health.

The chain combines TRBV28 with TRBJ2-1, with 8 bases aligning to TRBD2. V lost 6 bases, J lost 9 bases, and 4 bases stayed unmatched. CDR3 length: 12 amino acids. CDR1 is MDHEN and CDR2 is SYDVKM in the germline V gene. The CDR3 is CASSPGRVEQFF. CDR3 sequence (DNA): TGTGCCAGCAGCCCCGGGAGGGTTGAGCAGTTCTTC.

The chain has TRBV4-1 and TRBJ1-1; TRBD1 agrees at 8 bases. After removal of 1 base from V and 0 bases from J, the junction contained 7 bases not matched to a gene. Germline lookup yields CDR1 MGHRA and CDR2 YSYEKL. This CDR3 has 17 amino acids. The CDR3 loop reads CASSQARDRTLNTEAFF. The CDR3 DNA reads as TGCGCCAGCAGCCAAGCCCGGGACAGGACCCTGAACACTGAAGCTTTCTTT.

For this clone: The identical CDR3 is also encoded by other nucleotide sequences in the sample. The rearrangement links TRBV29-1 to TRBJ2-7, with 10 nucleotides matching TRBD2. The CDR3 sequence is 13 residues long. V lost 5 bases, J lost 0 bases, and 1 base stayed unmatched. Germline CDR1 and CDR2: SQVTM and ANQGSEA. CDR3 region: CSVLAGVSYEQYF. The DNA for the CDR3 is TGCAGCGTTCTAGCGGGAGTCTCCTACGAGCAGTACTTC.

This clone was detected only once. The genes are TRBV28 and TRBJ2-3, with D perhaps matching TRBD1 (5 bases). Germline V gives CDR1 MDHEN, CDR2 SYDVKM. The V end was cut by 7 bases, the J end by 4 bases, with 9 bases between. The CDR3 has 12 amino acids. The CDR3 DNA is TGTGCCAGCACCCCCAGGGCAGATACGCAGTATTTT. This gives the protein CASTPRADTQYF.

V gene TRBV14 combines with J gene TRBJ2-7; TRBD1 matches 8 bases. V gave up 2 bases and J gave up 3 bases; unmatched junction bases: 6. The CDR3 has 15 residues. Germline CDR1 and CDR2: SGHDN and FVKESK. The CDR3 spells CASSQNPGQVYEQYF. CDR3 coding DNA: TGTGCCAGCAGCCAAAATCCGGGACAGGTCTACGAGCAGTACTTC. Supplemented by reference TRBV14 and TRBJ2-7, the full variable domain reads EAGVTQFPSHSVIEKGQTVTLRCDPISGHDNLYWYRRVMGKEIKFLLHFVKESKQDESGMPNNRFLAERTGGTYSTLKVQPAELEDSGVYFCASSQNPGQVYEQYFGPGTRLTVT.

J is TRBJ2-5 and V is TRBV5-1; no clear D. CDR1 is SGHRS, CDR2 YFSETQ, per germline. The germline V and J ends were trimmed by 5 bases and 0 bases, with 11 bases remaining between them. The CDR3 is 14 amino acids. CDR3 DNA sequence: TGCGCCAGCAGGGGGAAGATGTACCAAGAGACCCAGTACTTC. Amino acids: CASRGKMYQETQYF.

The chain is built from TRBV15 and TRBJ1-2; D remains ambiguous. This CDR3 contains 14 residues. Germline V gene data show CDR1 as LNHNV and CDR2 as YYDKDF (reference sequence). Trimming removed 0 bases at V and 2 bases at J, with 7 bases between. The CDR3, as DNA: TGTGCCACCAGCAGAGATGGGGAAAACTATGGCTACACCTTC. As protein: CATSRDGENYGYTF.

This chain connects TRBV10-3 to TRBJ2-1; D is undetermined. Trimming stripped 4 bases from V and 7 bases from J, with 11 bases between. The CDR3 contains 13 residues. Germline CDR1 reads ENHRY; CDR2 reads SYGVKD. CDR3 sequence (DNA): TGTGCCATCAGTGGCTCGATTCGTAATGAGCAGTTCTTC. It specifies CAISGSIRNEQFF.

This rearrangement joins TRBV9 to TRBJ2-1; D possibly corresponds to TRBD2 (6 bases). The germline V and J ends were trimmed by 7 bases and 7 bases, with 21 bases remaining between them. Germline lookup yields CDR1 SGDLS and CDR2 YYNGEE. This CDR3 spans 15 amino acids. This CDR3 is CASSSSAGRGNEQFF. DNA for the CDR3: TGTGCCAGCTCCTCCTCGGCCGGGAGAGGAAATGAGCAGTTCTTC.

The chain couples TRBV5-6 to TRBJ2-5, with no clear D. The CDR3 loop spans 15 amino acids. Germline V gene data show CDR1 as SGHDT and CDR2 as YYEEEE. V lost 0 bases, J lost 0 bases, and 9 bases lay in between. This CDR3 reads CASSLVRGNQETQYF. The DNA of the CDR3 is TGTGCCAGCAGCTTGGTCCGTGGGAACCAAGAGACCCAGTACTTC.

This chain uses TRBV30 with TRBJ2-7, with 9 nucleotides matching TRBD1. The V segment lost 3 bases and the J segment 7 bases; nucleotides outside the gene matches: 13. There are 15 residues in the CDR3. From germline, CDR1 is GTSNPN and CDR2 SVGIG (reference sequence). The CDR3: CAWRMTGGLIREQYF. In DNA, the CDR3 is TGTGCCTGGAGGATGACAGGGGGACTAATCCGGGAGCAGTACTTC.